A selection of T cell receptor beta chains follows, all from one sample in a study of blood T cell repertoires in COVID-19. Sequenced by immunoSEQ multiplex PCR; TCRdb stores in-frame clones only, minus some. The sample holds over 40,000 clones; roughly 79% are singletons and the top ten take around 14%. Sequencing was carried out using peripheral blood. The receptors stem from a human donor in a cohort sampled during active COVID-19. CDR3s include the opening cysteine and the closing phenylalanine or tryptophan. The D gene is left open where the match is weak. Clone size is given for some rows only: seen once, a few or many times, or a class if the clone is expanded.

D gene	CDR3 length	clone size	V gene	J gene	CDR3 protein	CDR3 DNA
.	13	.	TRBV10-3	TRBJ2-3	CAIRRLDTDTQYF	TGTGCCATCAGACGACTAGACACAGATACGCAGTATTTT
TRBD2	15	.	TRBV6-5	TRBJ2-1	CASGRTSGSYNEQFF	TGTGCCAGCGGTCGGACTAGCGGAAGCTACAATGAGCAGTTCTTC
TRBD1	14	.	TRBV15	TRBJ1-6	CATGTDREVSPLHF	TGTGCCACGGGGACGGACAGGGAGGTATCACCCCTCCACTTT
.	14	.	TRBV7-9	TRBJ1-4	CASSEEATNEKLFF	TGTGCCAGCAGTGAAGAGGCAACTAATGAAAAACTGTTTTTT
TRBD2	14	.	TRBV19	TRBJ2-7	CASSASGEGYEQYF	TGTGCCAGTAGTGCTAGCGGGGAGGGCTACGAGCAGTACTTC
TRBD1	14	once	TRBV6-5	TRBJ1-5	CASSYGTGSQPQHF	TGTGCCAGCAGTTATGGGACAGGCAGTCAGCCCCAGCATTTT
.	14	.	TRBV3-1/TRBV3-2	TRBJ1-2	CASSQNQAGHGYTF	TGTGCCAGCAGCCAAAATCAGGCAGGGCATGGCTACACCTTC
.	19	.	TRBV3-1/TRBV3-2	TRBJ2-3	CASSRTRVRASSGGDTQYF	TGTGCCAGCAGCCGCACAAGGGTGCGGGCTTCCAGCGGTGGAGATACGCAGTATTTT
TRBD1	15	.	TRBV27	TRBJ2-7	CASSLSWDRAYEQYF	TGTGCCAGCAGTTTATCGTGGGACAGAGCCTACGAGCAGTACTTC
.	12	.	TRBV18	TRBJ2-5	CASSQLLETQYF	TGTGCCAGCTCACAACTATTGGAGACCCAGTACTTC
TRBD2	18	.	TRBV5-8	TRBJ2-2	CASSSNPTSGGAVGELFF	TGTGCCAGCAGCTCCAATCCTACTAGCGGGGGGGCCGTCGGGGAGCTGTTTTTT
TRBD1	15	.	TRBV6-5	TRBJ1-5	CATRDRGGGNQPQHF	TGTGCCACCCGGGACAGGGGAGGGGGCAATCAGCCCCAGCATTTT
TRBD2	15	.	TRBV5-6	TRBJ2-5	CASSVVTSAQETQYF	TGTGCCAGCAGCGTAGTTACTAGCGCCCAAGAGACCCAGTACTTC
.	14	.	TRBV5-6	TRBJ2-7	CASSLVGVNYEQYF	TGTGCCAGCAGCTTGGTCGGGGTAAACTACGAGCAGTACTTC
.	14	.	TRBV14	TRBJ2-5	CASSQAVYQETQYF	TGTGCCAGCAGCCAAGCTGTGTATCAAGAGACCCAGTACTTC
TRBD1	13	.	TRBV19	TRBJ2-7	CASSRQGIYEQYF	TGTGCCAGTAGTAGACAGGGGATCTACGAGCAGTACTTC
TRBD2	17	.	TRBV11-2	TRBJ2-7	CASSPGLAGGTSYEQYF	TGTGCCAGCAGCCCGGGACTAGCGGGGGGGACGTCCTACGAGCAGTACTTC
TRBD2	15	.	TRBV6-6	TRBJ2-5	CASSYAGRIQETQYF	TGTGCCAGCAGTTACGCCGGGAGGATCCAAGAGACCCAGTACTTC
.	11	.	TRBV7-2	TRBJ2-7	CASSFTYEQYF	TGTGCCAGCAGCTTTACCTACGAGCAGTACTTC
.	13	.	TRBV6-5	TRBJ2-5	CASSLGGQETQYF	TGTGCCAGCAGTCTAGGCGGGCAAGAGACCCAGTACTTC
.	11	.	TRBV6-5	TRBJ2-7	CAINEGYEQYF	TGTGCCATCAACGAGGGCTACGAGCAGTACTTC
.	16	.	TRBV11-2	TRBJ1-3	CASSLDKQGGGNTIYF	TGTGCCAGCAGCTTAGATAAACAGGGCGGAGGAAACACCATATATTTT
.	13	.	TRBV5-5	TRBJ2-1	CASSTQGGHEQFF	TGTGCCAGCAGCACCCAAGGGGGTCATGAGCAGTTCTTC
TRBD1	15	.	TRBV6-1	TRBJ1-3	CASSERDRLGNTIYF	TGTGCCAGCAGTGAACGGGACAGGTTGGGAAACACCATATATTTT
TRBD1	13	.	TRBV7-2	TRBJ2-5	CASSAGQGETQYF	TGTGCCAGCAGCGCGGGACAGGGGGAGACCCAGTACTTC
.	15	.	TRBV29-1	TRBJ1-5	CSARLGGPGNQPQHF	TGCAGCGCACGTCTCGGGGGGCCCGGCAATCAGCCCCAGCATTTT
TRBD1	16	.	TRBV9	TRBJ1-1	CASSAGEGRGVAEAFF	TGTGCCAGCAGCGCCGGCGAGGGCAGGGGGGTGGCTGAAGCTTTCTTT
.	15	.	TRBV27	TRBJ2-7	CASSPYRGRGYEQYF	TGTGCCAGCAGTCCATACCGTGGTCGGGGCTACGAGCAGTACTTC
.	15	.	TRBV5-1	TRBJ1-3	CASSLASSSGNTIYF	TGCGCCAGCAGCTTGGCCTCGAGCTCTGGAAACACCATATATTTT
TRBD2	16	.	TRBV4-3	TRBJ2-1	CASSQDRASGGNEQFF	TGCGCCAGCAGCCAAGATAGAGCTAGCGGGGGGAATGAGCAGTTCTTC
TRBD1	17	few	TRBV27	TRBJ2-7	CASSYHEGRGRFYEQYF	TGTGCCAGCAGTTACCACGAGGGAAGGGGGCGATTTTACGAGCAGTACTTC
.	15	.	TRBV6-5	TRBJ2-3	CASTRSFGGTDTQYF	TGTGCCAGCACTCGCAGTTTCGGAGGTACAGATACGCAGTATTTT
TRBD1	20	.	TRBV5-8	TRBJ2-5	CASRTRTGPQGHQLQETQYF	TGTGCCAGCAGAACCCGGACAGGGCCTCAAGGTCACCAACTTCAAGAGACCCAGTACTTC
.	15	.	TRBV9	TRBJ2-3	CASSAREPFTDTQYF	TGTGCCAGCAGCGCCCGGGAACCCTTCACAGATACGCAGTATTTT
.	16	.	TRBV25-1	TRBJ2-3	CASSESIGSGTDTQYF	TGTGCCAGCAGTGAATCTATCGGGTCCGGCACAGATACGCAGTATTTT
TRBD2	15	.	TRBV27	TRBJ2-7	CASSPATSSSYEQYF	TGTGCCAGCAGTCCGGCGACTAGCAGCTCCTACGAGCAGTACTTC
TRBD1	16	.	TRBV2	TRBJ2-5	CASRSRQGANRETQYF	TGTGCCAGCAGGTCAAGACAGGGGGCAAATCGGGAGACCCAGTACTTC